This T cell receptor (beta chain) was identified in a study of CD8+ T cells in alopecia areata. At the level of the study: Treated patients were dosed with oral tofacitinib, taking 5 to 10 mg twice daily. Once tofacitinib had been taken for 6 to 18 months, 6 months off drug followed. Scoring of severity for treated patients was based on percentage of affected scalp area.

Sample treatment: oral pan-JAK inhibitor, 5-10 mg twice daily. The authors extracted RNA and reverse transcribed it into cDNA as the sequencing template. TCRdb keeps only in-frame clones here, not all; method: immunoSEQ multiplex PCR. This repertoire shows roughly 200,000 clones, roughly 50% found once; its top ten account for roughly 13%. This clonotype originated in a human donor with alopecia areata. The sample consisted of CD8+ T cells sorted from blood, taken at week 24, from a patient treated with tofacitinib.

CDR3 nucleotides: TGTGCCAGCAGCTCTAGTGGCCAACCGGGACTAGCGCGCCGCGAGCAGTACTTC. Its translation is CASSSSGQPGLARREQYF. The chain has TRBV7-9 and TRBJ2-7, with TRBD2 matching over 10 bases. With 4 bases clipped from V and 6 bases from J, the junction kept 18 bases outside the gene matches. Germline-derived CDR1 and CDR2 are SEHNR and FQNEAQ (reference sequence). This CDR3 comprises 18 residues.